This entry lists 20 T cell receptor beta chains sequenced from one sample in a study of pediatric ulcerative colitis. Some clones are missing from TCRdb's copy, which holds only in-frame ones; the method was immunoSEQ multiplex PCR. The sample includes 40,000 to 55,000 clones, 78% seen only once; the top ten take about 4%. During colonoscopy, one to two rectal pinch biopsies were collected. The sample consisted of gut tissue. These receptors originate from a girl aged 5 to 17 with moderate ulcerative colitis.

The J gene is TRBJ2-2, the V gene TRBV4-1; a weak D match, TRBD2 (7 bases). Trimming stripped 4 bases from V and 0 bases from J, with 21 bases between. Germline V gene lookup returns CDR1 MGHRA and CDR2 YSYEKL. This CDR3 comprises 19 residues. The CDR3 sequence: CASSLSTPTGGPNTGELFF. In DNA form, the CDR3 reads TGCGCCAGCAGCCTATCAACTCCCACGGGGGGCCCGAACACCGGGGAGCTGTTTTTT.

The chain recombines TRBV20-1 with TRBJ1-1, with D possibly matching TRBD1 (6 bases). V dropped 5 bases and J dropped 8 bases, with 9 bases sitting between them. CDR3 length: 10 residues. CDR1 DFQATT and CDR2 SNEGSKA come from the germline V gene (reference sequence). The CDR3 protein is CSAQDSEAFF. The CDR3 DNA follows: TGCAGTGCTCAGGACAGCGAAGCTTTCTTT.

The chain couples TRBV29-1 to TRBJ2-2; 11 positions match TRBD2. The CDR3 consists of 16 residues. The trim removed 4 bases at V and 6 bases at J, leaving 10 bases unmatched. Germline CDR1 and CDR2: SQVTM and ANQGSEA. CDR3 sequence: CSVGYSGGAAAGELFF. In nucleotides, the CDR3 is TGCAGCGTTGGGTATAGCGGGGGGGCGGCTGCCGGGGAGCTGTTTTTT.

This sequence joins TRBV5-1 and TRBJ2-7, with 7 bases fitting TRBD1. CDR1 is SGHRS, CDR2 YFSETQ, per germline. CDR3 length: 12 amino acids. With V trimmed by 5 bases and J by 6 bases, 5 bases remained unmatched. The chain's CDR3 is CASRLQGSEQYF. CDR3 DNA sequence: TGCGCCAGCAGATTACAGGGGTCCGAGCAGTACTTC.

V is TRBV19 and J is TRBJ1-3, with D tentatively TRBD1 (5 bases). Trimming removed 1 base from V and 2 bases from J, with 12 bases in between. There are 16 residues in the CDR3. CDR1 LNHDA and CDR2 SQIVND come from the germline V gene (reference sequence). CDR3 sequence (DNA): TGTGCCAGTAGTATAGTTCCCAGGGATACTGGAAACACCATATATTTT. Its translation: CASSIVPRDTGNTIYF. The full variable domain, with the rest looked up from reference TRBV19 and TRBJ1-3, is DGGITQSPKYLFRKEGQNVTLSCEQNLNHDAMYWYRQDPGQGLRLIYYSQIVNDFQKGDIAEGYSVSREKKESFPLTVTSAQKNPTAFYLCASSIVPRDTGNTIYFGEGSWLTVV.

The chain couples TRBV18 to TRBJ2-1, with D unresolved. Germline CDR1 KGHSH, CDR2 LQKENI. CDR3 length equals 16 residues. V was shortened by 2 bases and J by 0 bases, with 11 bases between the two germline ends. The CDR3: CASSPSVPSSYNEQFF. CDR3 nucleotide sequence: TGTGCCAGCTCACCAAGCGTACCTAGCTCCTACAATGAGCAGTTCTTC.

This chain joins TRBV7-9 and TRBJ2-1, with D perhaps being TRBD1 or TRBD2 (5 bases each). Trimming shortened V by 6 bases and J by 0 bases, and 15 bases separated the two germline ends. The germline V gene encodes CDR1 SEHNR and CDR2 FQNEAQ (reference sequence). The CDR3 spans 16 residues. The CDR3 DNA reads TGTGCCAGCAGGCCCGGGACGGTAAGCTCCTACAATGAGCAGTTCTTC. It codes for CASRPGTVSSYNEQFF.

The chain's CDR3 is CASSRKRERFADTQYF. The CDR3 nucleotides are TGTGCCAGCAGCCGTAAGCGGGAGAGGTTCGCAGATACGCAGTATTTT. This rearrangement joins TRBV5-6 to TRBJ2-3; 8 bases fit TRBD2. Trimming removed 4 bases from V and 4 bases from J; junction bases left unmatched: 11. Germline-derived CDR1 and CDR2 are SGHDT and YYEEEE. The CDR3 is 16 amino acids.

This rearrangement joins TRBV10-3 to TRBJ2-7; D unclear. From germline, CDR1 is ENHRY and CDR2 SYGVKD. V was shortened by 8 bases and J by 5 bases, with 16 bases between the two germline ends. This CDR3 is built from 13 residues. CDR3 DNA: TGTGCCATCGCCGCCCGCGATCTTAACGAGCAGTACTTC. Residues: CAIAARDLNEQYF.

The gene calls are TRBV10-3 and TRBJ2-1; 10 bases are shared with TRBD2. Per the germline V gene, CDR1 is ENHRY and CDR2 is SYGVKD. Losses at the gene ends were 4 bases for V and 8 bases for J; bases not matched to a gene: 14. CDR3 length: 17 residues. CDR3 sequence reads: CAISGASGSDQMDEQFF. As DNA, the CDR3 is TGTGCCATCAGTGGGGCTAGCGGGAGCGATCAAATGGATGAGCAGTTCTTC.

The CDR3 protein is CASSLEAGIIAKNIQYF. The CDR3 nucleotides read TGCGCCAGCAGCTTGGAGGCAGGGATAATAGCCAAAAACATTCAGTACTTC. The V gene is TRBV5-1, the J gene TRBJ2-4, with D perhaps matching TRBD1 (5 bases). Trimming stripped 0 bases from V and 0 bases from J, with 13 bases between. In germline, CDR1 is SGHRS, CDR2 YFSETQ. The CDR3 extends over 17 amino acids.

In DNA form, the CDR3 reads TGTGCCAGCAGTGAAGGAAGGACCGGACATCAGCCCCAGCATTTT. Protein sequence: CASSEGRTGHQPQHF. V is TRBV2 and J is TRBJ1-5; no firm D call. Germline values: CDR1 SNHLY, CDR2 FYNNEI. The V gene lost 1 base and the J gene lost 5 bases, with 12 bases spanning the gap. This CDR3 is 15 amino acids long.

This clone was counted between two and nine times. The gene calls are TRBV4-1 and TRBJ1-2; D gene ambiguous. Trimming stripped 0 bases from V and 4 bases from J, with 6 bases between. There are 13 residues in the CDR3. Germline CDR1 and CDR2: MGHRA and YSYEKL. In DNA form, the CDR3 reads TGCGCCAGCAGCCAAGATTCGACCTATGGCTACACCTTC. It yields the protein CASSQDSTYGYTF.

The J gene is TRBJ1-1, the V gene TRBV4-2; D is unclear. This CDR3 is 15 amino acids long. The germline gives CDR1 LGHNA, CDR2 YNFKEQ. With 4 bases removed from V and 1 base from J, the gap between germline ends came to 13 bases. The CDR3 sequence is CASSLLERQNTEAFF. For the CDR3, the DNA is TGTGCCAGCAGCCTCCTGGAGCGGCAGAACACTGAAGCTTTCTTT.

Concerning this clone: An end of the junction differs from the germline gene, which may be a read error. The chain carries TRBV10-3 and TRBJ2-2; maybe TRBD1 (7 bases). The CDR3 length is 15 residues. Germline CDR1 ENHRY, CDR2 SYGVKD. CDR3 DNA sequence: TGTGCCATCAGTGAGTCCGGACAGGCGGGCGGGGAGCCGTTTTTT. This encodes CAISESGQAGGEPFF.

V is TRBV29-1 and J is TRBJ2-3; the D gene is possibly TRBD1 (7 bases). Trimming cost V 6 bases and J 3 bases, with 13 bases left between them. The CDR3 covers 13 residues. Per germline, CDR1 SQVTM and CDR2 ANQGSEA. Written as DNA, the CDR3 is TGCAGCGTCCGACAGGGAGGAACAGATACGCAGTATTTT. Its translation is CSVRQGGTDTQYF.

Only a few counts were recorded for this clone. J is TRBJ2-1 and V is TRBV10-2; tentatively, D is TRBD2 (5 bases). CDR3 size: 14 residues. Trimming removed 7 bases at V and 0 bases at J, with 10 bases between. Germline CDR1 is WSHSY and CDR2 is SAAADI. CDR3 in DNA: TGCGCCAGCACGCGAGGGAGCTCCTACAATGAGCAGTTCTTC. This sequence encodes CASTRGSSYNEQFF.

This chain uses TRBV7-2 with TRBJ1-5; D remains unclear. CDR1 and CDR2 from the germline V gene are SGHTA and FQGNSA. The CDR3 is 12 residues long. V was clipped by 5 bases and J by 9 bases, with 11 bases between them. CDR3 DNA sequence: TGTGCCAGCAGCCCTCACCTGGGGCCCCAGCATTTT. It yields the protein CASSPHLGPQHF.

The chain carries TRBV15 and TRBJ2-2; 8 nucleotides align to TRBD1. V lost 5 bases and J lost 3; bases outside the gene matches: 8. Per the germline V gene, CDR1 is LNHNV and CDR2 is YYDKDF (reference sequence). The CDR3 sequence is 16 residues long. CDR3 nucleotide sequence: TGTGCCACCAGCCGGAAGACAGGGGCCTACACCGGGGAGCTGTTTTTT. Its translation is CATSRKTGAYTGELFF. Complete variable domain (other parts from reference TRBV15 and TRBJ2-2): DAMVIQNPRYQVTQFGKPVTLSCSQTLNHNVMYWYQQKSSQAPKLLFHYYDKDFNNEADTPDNFQSRRPNTSFCFLDIRSPGLGDTAMYLCATSRKTGAYTGELFFGEGSRLTVL.

On this clone itself: One end of the junction does not line up with germline, which may come from a read error. This chain links TRBV7-2 with TRBJ2-4; D gene ambiguous. The CDR3 length is 15 residues. Germline V gene data show CDR1 as SGHTA and CDR2 as FQGNSA. The CDR3 spells CASSLGFGRRLPWDF. CDR3 nucleotide sequence: TGTGCCAGCAGCTTAGGGTTTGGACGGCGACTTCCCTGGGACTTC. The whole variable domain, remainder taken from reference TRBV7-2 and TRBJ2-4, is GAGVSQSPSNKVTEKGKDVELRCDPISGHTALYWYRQSLGQGLEFLIYFQGNSAPDKSGLPSDRFSAERTGGSVSTLTIQRTQQEDSAVYLCASSLGFGRRLPWDFGAGTRLSVL.